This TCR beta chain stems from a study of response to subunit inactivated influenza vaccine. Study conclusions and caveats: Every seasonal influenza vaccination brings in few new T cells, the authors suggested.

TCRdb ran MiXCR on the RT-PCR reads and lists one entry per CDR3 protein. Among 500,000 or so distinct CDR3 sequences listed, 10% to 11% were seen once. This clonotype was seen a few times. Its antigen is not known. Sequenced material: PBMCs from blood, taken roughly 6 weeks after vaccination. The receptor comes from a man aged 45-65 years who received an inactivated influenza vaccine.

In nucleotides, the CDR3 is TGCGCCAGCAGCTTAGACGGGACTAGCGGGAGCTACGAGCAGTACTTC. It codes for CASSLDGTSGSYEQYF. This sequence joins TRBV5-1 and TRBJ2-7; 14 bases fit TRBD2. CDR1 and CDR2 from the germline V gene are SGHRS and YFSETQ. This CDR3 has 16 amino acids. Germline trimming cut 2 bases from V and 3 bases from J; bases unmatched to any gene: 4.